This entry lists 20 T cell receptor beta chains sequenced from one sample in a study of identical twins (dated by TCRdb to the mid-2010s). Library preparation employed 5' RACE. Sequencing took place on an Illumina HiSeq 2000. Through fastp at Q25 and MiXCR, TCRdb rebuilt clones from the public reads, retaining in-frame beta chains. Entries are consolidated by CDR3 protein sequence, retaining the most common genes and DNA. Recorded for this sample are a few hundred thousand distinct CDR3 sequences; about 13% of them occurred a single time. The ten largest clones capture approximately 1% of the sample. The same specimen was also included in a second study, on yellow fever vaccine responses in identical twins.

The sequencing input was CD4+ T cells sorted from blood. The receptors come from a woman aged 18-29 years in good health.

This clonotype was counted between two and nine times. CDR3 loop: CASSRRGVSNQPQHF. The CDR3, as DNA: TGTGCCAGCAGCCGGAGGGGGGTTAGCAATCAGCCCCAGCATTTT. The J gene is TRBJ1-5, the V gene TRBV7-8; tentative D call: TRBD1 (6 bases). This CDR3 contains 15 residues. CDR1 and CDR2 (germline): SGHVS, FQNEAQ. The ends were cut back, 5 bases at V and 0 bases at J, with 11 bases in the middle.

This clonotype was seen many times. CDR3 amino acids: CASSLREPDTQYF. CDR3 nucleotide sequence: TGTGCCAGCAGCCTCAGGGAACCAGATACGCAGTATTTT. The genes are TRBV11-2 and TRBJ2-3; possible D gene TRBD1, 5 bases. The germline V gene encodes CDR1 SGHAT and CDR2 FQNNGV. V gave up 5 bases and J gave up 4 bases, with 10 bases separating them. This CDR3 spans 13 amino acids.

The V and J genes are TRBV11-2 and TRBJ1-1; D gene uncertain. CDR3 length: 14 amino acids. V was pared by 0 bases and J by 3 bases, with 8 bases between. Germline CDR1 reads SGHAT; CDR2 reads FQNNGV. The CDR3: CASSLDLDDTEAFF. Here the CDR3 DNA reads TGTGCCAGCAGCTTAGATCTCGACGACACTGAAGCTTTCTTT.

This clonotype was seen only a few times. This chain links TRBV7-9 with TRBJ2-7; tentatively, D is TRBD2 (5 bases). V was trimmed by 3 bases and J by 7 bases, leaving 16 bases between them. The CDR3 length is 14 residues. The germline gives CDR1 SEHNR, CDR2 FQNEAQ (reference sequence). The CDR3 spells CASSFSAGRGEQYF. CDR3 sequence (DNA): TGTGCCAGCAGCTTTAGCGCGGGTCGAGGAGAGCAGTACTTC.

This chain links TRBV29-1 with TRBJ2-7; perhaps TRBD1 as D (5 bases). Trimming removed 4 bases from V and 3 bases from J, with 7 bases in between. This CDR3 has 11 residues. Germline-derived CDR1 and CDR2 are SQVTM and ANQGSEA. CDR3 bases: TGCAGCGTTGTCGACAGCTACGAGCAGTACTTC. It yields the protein CSVVDSYEQYF.

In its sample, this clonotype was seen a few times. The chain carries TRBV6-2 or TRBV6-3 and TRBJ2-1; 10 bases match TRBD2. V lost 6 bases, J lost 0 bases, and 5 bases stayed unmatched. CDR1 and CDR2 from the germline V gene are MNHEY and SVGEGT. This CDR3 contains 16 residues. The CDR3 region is CASRPSGGVSYNEQFF. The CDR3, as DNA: TGTGCCAGCAGACCCAGCGGGGGGGTCTCCTACAATGAGCAGTTCTTC.

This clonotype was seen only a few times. This chain's CDR3 is CASSQSQGAINYGYTF. The CDR3 bases are TGTGCCAGCAGTCAATCACAGGGGGCAATCAACTATGGCTACACCTTC. The chain employs TRBV6-1 and TRBJ1-2; TRBD1 matches 9 bases. Germline CDR1 is MNHNS and CDR2 is SASEGT. Unmatched junction bases numbered 9, after V lost 5 bases and J lost 2 bases. CDR3 size: 16 residues.

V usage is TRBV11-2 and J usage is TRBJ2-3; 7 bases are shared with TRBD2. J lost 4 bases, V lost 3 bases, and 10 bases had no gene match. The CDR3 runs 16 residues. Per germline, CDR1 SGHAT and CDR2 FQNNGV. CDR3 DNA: TGTGCCAGCAGCTTTACGGGCGGGAGTGGCCCAGATACGCAGTATTTT. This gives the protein CASSFTGGSGPDTQYF.

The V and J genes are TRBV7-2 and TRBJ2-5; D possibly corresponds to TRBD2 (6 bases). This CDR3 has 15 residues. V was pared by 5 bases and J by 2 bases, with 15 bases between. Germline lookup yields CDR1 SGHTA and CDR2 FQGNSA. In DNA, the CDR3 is TGTGCCAGCAGCATACTAGCAGGCCTACAAGAGACCCAGTACTTC. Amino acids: CASSILAGLQETQYF.

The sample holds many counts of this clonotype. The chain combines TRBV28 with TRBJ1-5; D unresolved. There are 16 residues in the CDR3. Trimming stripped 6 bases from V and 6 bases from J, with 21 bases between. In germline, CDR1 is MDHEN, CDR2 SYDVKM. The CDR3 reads CASSPTSPDKGQPQHF. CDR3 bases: TGTGCCAGCAGCCCCACATCACCTGACAAAGGTCAGCCCCAGCATTTT.

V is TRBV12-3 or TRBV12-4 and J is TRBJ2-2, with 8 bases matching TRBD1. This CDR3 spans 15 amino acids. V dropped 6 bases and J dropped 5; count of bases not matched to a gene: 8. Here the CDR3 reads CASSLTGGRTGELFF. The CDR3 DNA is TGTGCCAGCAGCCTAACAGGGGGTAGGACCGGGGAGCTGTTTTTT.

CDR3 residues: CASSGREADTQYF. The CDR3 DNA is TGTGCCAGCAGCGGCAGGGAAGCAGATACGCAGTATTTT. V usage is TRBV9 and J usage is TRBJ2-3; TRBD1 might be the D (5 bases). Germline V gene data show CDR1 as SGDLS and CDR2 as YYNGEE. CDR3 size: 13 residues. With 3 bases removed from V and 4 bases from J, the gap between germline ends came to 9 bases.

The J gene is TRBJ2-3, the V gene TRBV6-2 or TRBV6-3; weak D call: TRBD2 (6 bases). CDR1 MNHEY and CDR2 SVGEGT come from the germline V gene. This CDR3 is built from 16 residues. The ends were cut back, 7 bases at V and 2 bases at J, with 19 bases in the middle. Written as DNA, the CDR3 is TGTGCCAGCACCCCAGGTGGGGGACTTCTCACAGATACGCAGTATTTT. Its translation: CASTPGGGLLTDTQYF.

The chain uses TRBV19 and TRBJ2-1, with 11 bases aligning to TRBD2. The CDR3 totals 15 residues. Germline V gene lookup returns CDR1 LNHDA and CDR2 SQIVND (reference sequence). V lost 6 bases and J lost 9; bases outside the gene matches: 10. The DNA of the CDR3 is TGTGCCAGTAGGAAGGTAGCGGGAGGGCCGAGTGAGCAGTTCTTC. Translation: CASRKVAGGPSEQFF.

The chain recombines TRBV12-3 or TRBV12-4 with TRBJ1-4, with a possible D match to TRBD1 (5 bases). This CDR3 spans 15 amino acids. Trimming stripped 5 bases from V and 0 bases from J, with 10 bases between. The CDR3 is CASSPPRATNEKLFF. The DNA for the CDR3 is TGTGCCAGCAGTCCCCCCAGGGCAACTAATGAAAAACTGTTTTTT.

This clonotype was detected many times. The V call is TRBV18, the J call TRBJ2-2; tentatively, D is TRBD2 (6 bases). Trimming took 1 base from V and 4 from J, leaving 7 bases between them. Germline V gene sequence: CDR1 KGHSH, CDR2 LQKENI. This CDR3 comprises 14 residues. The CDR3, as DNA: TGTGCCAGCTCACCACTCGGGGGCACCGGGGAGCTGTTTTTT. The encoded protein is CASSPLGGTGELFF. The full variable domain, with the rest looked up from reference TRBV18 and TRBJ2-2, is NAGVMQNPRHLVRRRGQEARLRCSPMKGHSHVYWYRQLPEEGLKFMVYLQKENIIDESGMPKERFSAEFPKEGPSILRIQQVVRGDSAAYFCASSPLGGTGELFFGEGSRLTVL.

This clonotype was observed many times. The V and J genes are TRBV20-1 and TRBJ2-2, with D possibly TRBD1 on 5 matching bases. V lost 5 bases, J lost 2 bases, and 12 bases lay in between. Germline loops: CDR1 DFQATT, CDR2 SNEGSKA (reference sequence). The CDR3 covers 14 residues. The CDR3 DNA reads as TGCAGTGCTCGACTGACAGCCAACACCGGGGAGCTGTTTTTT. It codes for CSARLTANTGELFF.

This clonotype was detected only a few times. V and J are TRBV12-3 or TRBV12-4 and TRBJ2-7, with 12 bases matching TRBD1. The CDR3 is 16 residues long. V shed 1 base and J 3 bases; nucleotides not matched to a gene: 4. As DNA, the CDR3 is TGTGCCAGCAGTTTAGAGGGGACAGGGGGCGTCTACGAGCAGTACTTC. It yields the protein CASSLEGTGGVYEQYF.

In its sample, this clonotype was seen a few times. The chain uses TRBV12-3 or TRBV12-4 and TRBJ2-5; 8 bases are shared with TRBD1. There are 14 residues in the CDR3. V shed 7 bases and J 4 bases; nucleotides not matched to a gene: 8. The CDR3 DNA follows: TGTGCCAGCAAGGACAGGGCGGGTGCAGAGACCCAGTACTTC. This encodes CASKDRAGAETQYF.

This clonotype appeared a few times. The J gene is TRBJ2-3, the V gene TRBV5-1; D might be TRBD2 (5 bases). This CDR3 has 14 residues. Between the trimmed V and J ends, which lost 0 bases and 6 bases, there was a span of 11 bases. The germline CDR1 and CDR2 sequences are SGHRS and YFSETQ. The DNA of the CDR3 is TGCGCCAGCAGCTTGGGACCCAGAGGGGATACGCAGTATTTT. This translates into CASSLGPRGDTQYF.